The 10 T cell receptor beta chains below were found in one sample sequenced in a study of T-cell reconstitution after alpha-beta-depleted transplantation in children (dated by TCRdb to 2016 to 2018). Interpreted using the paper, the treatment or condition label stands for: allogeneic hematopoietic cell transplantation with graft depleted of TCRalphabeta T cells and CD19 B cells. Library method: PCR. The sequencer was an Illumina HiSeq 2500. Molecular barcoding was employed in the preparation of TCR libraries, with unique molecular identifiers being used to normalize TCRbeta repertoire quantification. Through fastp at Q25 and MiXCR, TCRdb rebuilt clones from the public reads, retaining in-frame beta chains. Each CDR3 protein gets just one entry, which takes the most common genes and DNA from the rows behind it. The sample contains 300,000 to 400,000 distinct CDR3 sequences, 15% to 20% of them found a single time. Approximately 38% of the sample is held by the ten biggest clonotypes.

Specimen: PBMCs, mostly from graft donor cells, collected 360 days after TCRalphabeta/CD19-depleted stem cell transplant. These receptors were taken from a male patient aged 2-15 years who had a stem cell transplant for acute lymphoblastic leukemia, so the T cells may come from the graft donor.

The chain is built from TRBV24-1 and TRBJ2-1, with 9 bases that match TRBD2. Germline V gene sequence: CDR1 KGHDR, CDR2 SFDVKD. This CDR3 is built from 17 residues. V lost 3 bases and J lost 7; bases outside the gene matches: 12. The CDR3, as DNA: TGTGCCACCAGTGATCCTGTTGCGGGAGGGCCGGGAAATGAGCAGTTCTTC. This gives the protein CATSDPVAGGPGNEQFF.

The gene calls are TRBV5-1 and TRBJ2-7; D gene unclear. The germline V gene encodes CDR1 SGHRS and CDR2 YFSETQ. The V end lost 4 bases, the J end lost 4 bases, and 15 bases lay between the germline ends. The length of the CDR3 is 14 residues. In DNA, the CDR3 is TGCGCCAGCAGCCCAAACGGGCTGGGGTACGAGCAGTACTTC. Protein: CASSPNGLGYEQYF.

The chain couples TRBV4-1 to TRBJ1-5; 7 bases fit TRBD1. The CDR3 extends over 15 amino acids. Germline trimming cut 0 bases from V and 5 bases from J; bases unmatched to any gene: 4. The germline gives CDR1 MGHRA, CDR2 YSYEKL. The CDR3 sequence is CASSQDGRGHQPQHF. The CDR3 coding sequence is TGCGCCAGCAGCCAAGATGGGAGGGGGCATCAGCCCCAGCATTTT.

The V and J genes are TRBV7-2 and TRBJ1-2; D unclear. This CDR3 has 17 residues. The germline V gene encodes CDR1 SGHTA and CDR2 FQGNSA. V was shortened by 5 bases and J by 8 bases, with 27 bases between the two germline ends. CDR3 sequence (DNA): TGTGCCAGCAGCCCATACCAAGAAAGACTTGGGGTGGAGGGCTACACCTTC. As protein: CASSPYQERLGVEGYTF.

The gene calls are TRBV29-1 and TRBJ1-4; possibly TRBD1 for D (5 bases). This CDR3 has 12 residues. Trimming stripped 6 bases from V and 5 bases from J, with 10 bases between. Germline V gene data show CDR1 as SQVTM and CDR2 as ANQGSEA. As DNA, the CDR3 is TGCAGCGTAGGGGACCAAAATGAAAAACTGTTTTTT. It specifies CSVGDQNEKLFF.

The sample holds many counts of this clonotype. The J gene is TRBJ1-1, the V gene TRBV12-3 or TRBV12-4; the D is unclear. The CDR3 has 12 amino acids. V gave up 7 bases and J gave up 4 bases, with 10 bases separating them. The DNA for the CDR3 is TGTGCCAGCACCAGATCGAGCACTGAAGCTTTCTTT. Translation gives CASTRSSTEAFF.

This clonotype has a count of ten or more. The V and J genes are TRBV28 and TRBJ2-5, with unresolved D. Germline V lookup: CDR1 MDHEN, CDR2 SYDVKM. The CDR3 consists of 11 residues. Between the trimmed V and J ends, which lost 6 bases and 4 bases, there was a span of 6 bases. The CDR3 DNA is TGTGCCAGCAGGTGGGGAGAGACCCAGTACTTC. It encodes CASRWGETQYF. Together with reference TRBV28 and TRBJ2-5, the CDR3 gives the full variable domain: DVKVTQSSRYLVKRTGEKVFLECVQDMDHENMFWYRQDPGLGLRLIYFSYDVKMKEKGDIPEGYSVSREKKERFSLILESASTNQTSMYLCASRWGETQYFGPGTRLLVL.

This clonotype was counted only a few times. The chain links TRBV9 to TRBJ2-7; 10 nucleotides line up with TRBD1. This CDR3 has 14 residues. The ends lost 0 bases at V and 7 bases at J; junction bases unmatched: 4. From germline, CDR1 is SGDLS and CDR2 YYNGEE. CDR3 sequence (DNA): TGTGCCAGCAGCGTAGCCGGGACAGGGGTTGAGCAGTACTTC. It codes for CASSVAGTGVEQYF.

This clonotype was observed a few times. This sequence joins TRBV5-1 and TRBJ2-7; maybe TRBD2 (6 bases). The length of the CDR3 is 16 residues. CDR1 and CDR2 from the germline V gene are SGHRS and YFSETQ. V shed 2 bases and J shed 6 bases, with 21 bases lying between them. CDR3 nucleotides: TGCGCCAGCAGCTTCATCACCGGGACTTCCTACGGCGAGCAGTACTTC. This codes for CASSFITGTSYGEQYF.

A few counts support this clonotype. The rearrangement links TRBV6-2 or TRBV6-3 to TRBJ1-1; possibly TRBD1 for D (6 bases). The CDR3 contains 15 residues. V shed 2 bases and J shed 4 bases, with 14 bases lying between them. Germline lookup yields CDR1 MNHEY and CDR2 SVGEGT. CDR3 residues: CASSYIRGLITEAFF. The CDR3 DNA reads as TGTGCCAGCAGTTACATTCGGGGGCTGATCACTGAAGCTTTCTTT.